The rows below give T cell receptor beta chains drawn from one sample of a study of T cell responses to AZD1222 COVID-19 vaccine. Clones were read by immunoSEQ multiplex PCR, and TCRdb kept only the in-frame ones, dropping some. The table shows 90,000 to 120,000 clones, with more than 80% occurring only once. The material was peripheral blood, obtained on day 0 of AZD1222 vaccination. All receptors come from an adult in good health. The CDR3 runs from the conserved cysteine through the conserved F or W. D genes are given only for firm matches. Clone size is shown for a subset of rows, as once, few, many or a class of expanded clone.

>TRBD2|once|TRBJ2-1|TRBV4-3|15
TGCGCCAGCAGAGTGGCGGGAGGATTGGGCAATGAGCAGTTCTTC
CASRVAGGLGNEQFF
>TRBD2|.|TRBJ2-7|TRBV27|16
TGTGCCATACATTCTTTGGCTAGCGGGACCCCCTACGAGCAGTACTTC
CAIHSLASGTPYEQYF
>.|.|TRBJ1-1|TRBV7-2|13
TGTGCCAGCAGCTTAGAACGGTGGAACGGTGCTTTCTTT
CASSLERWNGAFF
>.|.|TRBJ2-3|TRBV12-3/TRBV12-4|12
TGTGCCAGCAGGTGGAGCACAGATACGCAGTATTTT
CASRWSTDTQYF
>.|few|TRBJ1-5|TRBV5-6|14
TGTGCCAGCAGCTTGGGGACAGCCCATCAGCCCCAGCATTTT
CASSLGTAHQPQHF
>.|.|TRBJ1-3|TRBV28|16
TGTGCCAGCAGTTTACTCAGGGTATCGGACGGAAACACCATATATTTT
CASSLLRVSDGNTIYF
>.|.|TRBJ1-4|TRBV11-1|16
TGTGCCAGCAGCTCGGCCGCTGCGTCAAGCAATGAAAAACTGTTTTTT
CASSSAAASSNEKLFF
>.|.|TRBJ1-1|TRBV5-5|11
TGTGCCAGCAGTTTGGACGGGGAAGCTTTCTTT
CASSLDGEAFF
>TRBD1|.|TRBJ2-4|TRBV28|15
TGTGCCAGCAGTCCTTGGACAGGGGCCAAAAACATTCAGTACTTC
CASSPWTGAKNIQYF
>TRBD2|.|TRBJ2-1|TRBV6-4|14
TGTGCCAGCACCTCGGGACTACCCTACAATGAGCAGTTCTTC
CASTSGLPYNEQFF
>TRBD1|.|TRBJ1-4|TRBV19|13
TGTGCCAGTAACAGGGGGACTAATGAAAAACTGTTTTTT
CASNRGTNEKLFF
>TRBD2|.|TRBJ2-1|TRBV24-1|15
TGTGCCACCAGTGACTCTAGCGGGAGTTTCGATGAGCAGTTCTTC
CATSDSSGSFDEQFF
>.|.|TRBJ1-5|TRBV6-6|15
TGTGCCAGCAGTACCCCCGAGGTTCCGGATCAGCCCCAGCATTTT
CASSTPEVPDQPQHF
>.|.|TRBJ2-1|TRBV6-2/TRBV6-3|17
TGTGCCAGCAGTTACTCGCGGCGGGCCCAGGGAACCGATGAGCAGTTCTTC
CASSYSRRAQGTDEQFF
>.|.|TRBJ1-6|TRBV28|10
TGTGCCAGCAGTCGGACTGCCCTCCACTTT
CASSRTALHF
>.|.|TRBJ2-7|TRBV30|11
TGTGCCTGGAGTGCCGGATACGAGCAGTACTTC
CAWSAGYEQYF
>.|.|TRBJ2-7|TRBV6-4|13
TGTGCCAGCAGTGTTCCCGGGCCGGGGGAGCAGTACTTC
CASSVPGPGEQYF
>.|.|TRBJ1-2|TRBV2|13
TGTGCCAGCAGTGAATCCGGGGACTATGGCTACACCTTC
CASSESGDYGYTF
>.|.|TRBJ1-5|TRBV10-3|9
TGTGCCATCAGAGGGCCCCAACATTTT
CAIRGPQHF
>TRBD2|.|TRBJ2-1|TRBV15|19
TGTGCCACCAGCAGAGAAACTAGCGGGAGGGCCAGAGCCTACAATGAGCAGTTCTTC
CATSRETSGRARAYNEQFF
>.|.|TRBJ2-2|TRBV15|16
TGTGCCACCAGCAGAGGGGGGAACGCGAACACCGGGGAGCTGTTTTTT
CATSRGGNANTGELFF
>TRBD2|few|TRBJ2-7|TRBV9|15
TGTGCCAGCAGCGTCGGGACTACCGTATCCTACGAGCAGTACTTC
CASSVGTTVSYEQYF
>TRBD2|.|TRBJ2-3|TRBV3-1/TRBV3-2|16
TGTGCCAGCAGCCCTACTAGCGGGGGGGGCACAGATACGCAGTATTTT
CASSPTSGGGTDTQYF
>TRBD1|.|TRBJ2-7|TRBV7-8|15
TGTGCCAGCAGAGTCGGGACAGGGGGGAGCTACGAGCAGTACTTC
CASRVGTGGSYEQYF
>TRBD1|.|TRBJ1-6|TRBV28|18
TGTGCCAGCAAAGGACACGGACAGGCTCAACGAGTTAATTCACCCCTCCACTTT
CASKGHGQAQRVNSPLHF
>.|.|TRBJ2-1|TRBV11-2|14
TGTGCCAGCAGCTTAGCGGGGTTCAATAATGAGCAGTTCTTC
CASSLAGFNNEQFF
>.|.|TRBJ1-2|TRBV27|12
TGTGCCAGCAGTCATGACCAGGGCGGCTACACCTTC
CASSHDQGGYTF
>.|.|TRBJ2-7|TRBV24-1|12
TGTGCCACGTTATCCGGGACTGGGGAGCAGTACTTC
CATLSGTGEQYF
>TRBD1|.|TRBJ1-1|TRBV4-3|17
TGCGCCAGCAGCCAAGTGGGGGCAGGGGGAAGTTACACTGAAGCTTTCTTT
CASSQVGAGGSYTEAFF
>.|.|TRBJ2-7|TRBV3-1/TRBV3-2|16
TGTGCCAGCAGCCAAGACCTTCGCACTCATAGATACGAGCAGTACTTC
CASSQDLRTHRYEQYF
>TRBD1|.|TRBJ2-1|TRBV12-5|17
TGTGCTAGTGGTTTGGTACTCGGGGACAGGGGGAAGAATGAGCAGTTCTTC
CASGLVLGDRGKNEQFF
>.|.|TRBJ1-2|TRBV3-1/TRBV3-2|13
TGTGCCAGCAGCCAAACCGGGAGTTATGGCTACACCTTC
CASSQTGSYGYTF
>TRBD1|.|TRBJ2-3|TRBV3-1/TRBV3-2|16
TGTGCCAGCAGCCAGAACACAGGGGCCTCAACAGATACGCAGTATTTT
CASSQNTGASTDTQYF
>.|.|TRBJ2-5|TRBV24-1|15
TGTGCCACCAGTGACTCGGGTCAGGGCAGAGAGACCCAGTACTTC
CATSDSGQGRETQYF
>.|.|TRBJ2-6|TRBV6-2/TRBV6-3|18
TGTGCCAGCAGTTTTGTGGAAGGGGGTAGAGCTGGGGCCAACGTCCTGACTTTC
CASSFVEGGRAGANVLTF
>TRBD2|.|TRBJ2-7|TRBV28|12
TGTGCCAGCGGGGGGACTACCTACGAGCAGTACTTC
CASGGTTYEQYF
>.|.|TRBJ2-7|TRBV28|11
TGTGCCAGCACCCAGGGTGAGCGGCAGTACTTC
CASTQGERQYF
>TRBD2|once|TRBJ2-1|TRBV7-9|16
TGTGCCAGCAGCGATCCACTAGCGGGAGTTGACAATGAGCAGTTCTTC
CASSDPLAGVDNEQFF
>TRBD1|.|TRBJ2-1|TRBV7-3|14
TGTGCCAGCAGCTTGGACAGGGGAGACAATGAGCAGTTCTTC
CASSLDRGDNEQFF
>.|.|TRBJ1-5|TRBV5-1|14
TGCGCCAGCAGCTTGGATGGGGGTGGTCAGCCCCAGCATTTT
CASSLDGGGQPQHF
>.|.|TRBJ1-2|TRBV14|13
TGTGCCAGCAGCGACAAGGGGAGCTATGGCTACACCTTC
CASSDKGSYGYTF
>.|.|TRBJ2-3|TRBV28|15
TGTGCCAGCTCCCGGGGTGGGGGGCGCGCAGATACGCAGTATTTT
CASSRGGGRADTQYF
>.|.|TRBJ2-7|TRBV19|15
TGTGCCAGTAGTAGACCCTCTGGGTCCTCCTACGAGCAGTACTTC
CASSRPSGSSYEQYF
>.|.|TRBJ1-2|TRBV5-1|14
TGCGCCAGCAGTAGAGGGCAAACTGACTATGGCTACACCTTC
CASSRGQTDYGYTF
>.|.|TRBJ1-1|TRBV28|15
TGTGCCAGCAGGACAGCCTCAACGTTGAACACTGAAGCTTTCTTT
CASRTASTLNTEAFF
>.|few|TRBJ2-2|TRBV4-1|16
TGCGCCAGCAGCCAAGAGGGACACACGAACACCGGGGAGCTGTTTTTT
CASSQEGHTNTGELFF
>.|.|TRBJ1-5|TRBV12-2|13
TGTGCAAGTCGAGCAGGGGATCGGCAGCCCCAGCATTTT
CASRAGDRQPQHF
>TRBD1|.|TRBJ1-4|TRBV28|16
TGTGCCAGCATCTCCGCGGGGACAGGGCCCAATGAAAAACTGTTTTTT
CASISAGTGPNEKLFF
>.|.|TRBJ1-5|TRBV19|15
TGTGCCAGTAGTACCGGGACGGTGATTAATCAGCCCCAGCATTTT
CASSTGTVINQPQHF